This T cell receptor (beta chain) derives from a study of blood T cell repertoires in COVID-19. Study overall: Sites across the United States, Italy and Spain contributed samples from acute and convalescent COVID-19. PBMCs, B-cell-depleted T cells, or T cells were the source of the cDNA or gDNA that made up the material.

In the original processing: Nucleated cell counts were estimated from reference gene primer amplification. Assay used: immunoSEQ multiplex PCR; TCRdb lists only in-frame clones, some missing. That table supplies the V and J calls and clone size; D and trimming were determined from the DNA. The repertoire holds roughly 250,000 clones, with 85% to 90% as singletons. Sequencing was performed on peripheral blood. The clonotype originates from a man in his thirties or forties with acute or convalescent COVID-19.

The CDR3 DNA is TGTGCCAGCAGTTTAGGGGGCCTCAATCAGCCCCAGCATTTT. Residues: CASSLGGLNQPQHF. The chain couples TRBV27 to TRBJ1-5, with a possible D match to TRBD1 (6 bases). CDR1 and CDR2 from the germline V gene are MNHEY and SMNVEV (reference sequence). CDR3 length: 14 residues. V shed 2 bases and J shed 3 bases, with 8 bases lying between them.